Listed here are 26 T cell receptor beta chains from one sample, sequenced in a study of T cell responses to AZD1222 COVID-19 vaccine. Clones were read by immunoSEQ multiplex PCR, and TCRdb kept only the in-frame ones, dropping some. The sample contains 85,000 to 110,000 clones, roughly 91% of which appear only once. This specimen consisted of peripheral blood, obtained on day 0 of AZD1222 vaccination. These receptors all come from an adult in good health.

The chain recombines TRBV28 with TRBJ2-3; 9 bases are a match to TRBD2. The length of the CDR3 is 14 residues. Germline V lookup: CDR1 MDHEN, CDR2 SYDVKM. The V segment lost 5 bases and the J segment 7 bases; nucleotides outside the gene matches: 7. CDR3 sequence: CASSQGLAGNTQYF. CDR3 DNA: TGTGCCAGCAGTCAGGGACTAGCAGGGAATACGCAGTATTTT.

This chain connects TRBV2 to TRBJ1-4; no clear D gene. Germline lookup yields CDR1 SNHLY and CDR2 FYNNEI. The CDR3 spans 15 residues. The germline V and J ends were trimmed by 4 bases and 5 bases, with 14 bases remaining between them. CDR3 coding DNA: TGTGCCAGCAGTGCGGCCGGACGGCAGAATGAAAAACTGTTTTTT. This translates into CASSAAGRQNEKLFF.

This clone came up once. V is TRBV3-1 (or the pseudogene TRBV3-2) and J is TRBJ2-1; TRBD1 aligns across 7 bases. Germline V gives CDR1 LGHDT, CDR2 YNNKEL (reference sequence). Trimming at V came to 0 bases and at J to 7 bases, leaving 6 bases not matched to a gene. This CDR3 contains 15 residues. CDR3 protein: CASSQDLTGSNEQFF. For the CDR3, the DNA is TGTGCCAGCAGCCAAGATCTGACAGGGTCGAATGAGCAGTTCTTC.

The chain combines TRBV6-1 with TRBJ1-2; the match to TRBD1 covers 8 bases. Trimming cost V 0 bases and J 8 bases; bases outside gene matches: 8. The germline V gene has CDR1 MNHNS and CDR2 SASEGT. This CDR3 is built from 15 residues. This chain's CDR3 is CASSEAGRGRGGYTF. The CDR3 nucleotides are TGTGCCAGCAGTGAAGCGGGCAGGGGGCGAGGAGGCTACACCTTC.

The chain is built from TRBV9 and TRBJ1-5; D perhaps matches TRBD1 (5 bases). In germline, CDR1 is SGDLS, CDR2 YYNGEE. V was pared by 0 bases and J by 10 bases, with 14 bases between. This CDR3 is 14 amino acids long. The CDR3 sequence: CASSVGDPGDPQHF. CDR3 nucleotide sequence: TGTGCCAGCAGCGTAGGGGACCCCGGGGACCCCCAGCATTTT.

This clone came up once. Here the CDR3 reads CASRVRDSQSGTEAFF. The CDR3 DNA follows: TGTGCCAGTAGAGTAAGGGACAGTCAATCTGGCACTGAAGCTTTCTTT. The chain carries TRBV19 and TRBJ1-1; 7 nucleotides line up with TRBD1. The CDR3 has 16 amino acids. Germline-derived CDR1 and CDR2 are LNHDA and SQIVND (reference sequence). Trimming removed 6 bases from V and 4 bases from J; junction bases left unmatched: 14.

J is TRBJ1-2 and V is TRBV6-1; D not certain. CDR1 MNHNS and CDR2 SASEGT come from the germline V gene. Trimming stripped 7 bases from V and 2 bases from J, with 11 bases between. This CDR3 is built from 13 residues. The CDR3 DNA reads TGTGCCAGCATAGACAACCCGAACTATGGCTACACCTTC. This sequence encodes CASIDNPNYGYTF.

J is TRBJ2-5 and V is TRBV5-4; D tentatively reads TRBD1 or TRBD2 (5 bases each). Germline CDR1 and CDR2: SGHNT and YYREEE (reference sequence). The CDR3 covers 12 residues. Trimming removed 3 bases from V and 5 bases from J, with 8 bases in between. This chain's CDR3 is CASSWGSETQYF. The CDR3 nucleotides read TGTGCCAGCAGCTGGGGGTCGGAGACCCAGTACTTC.

This rearrangement joins TRBV4-1 to TRBJ1-4; the match to TRBD1 covers 7 bases. The V gene end was trimmed by 3 bases and the J gene end by 6 bases; junction bases not matched to a gene: 7. CDR1 is MGHRA and CDR2 is YSYEKL in the germline V gene. CDR3 length: 15 residues. The CDR3 region has the DNA TGCGCCAGCAGCCACCCTATAGGGGGCGATGAAAAACTGTTTTTT. Residues: CASSHPIGGDEKLFF.

This sequence joins TRBV29-1 and TRBJ2-3, with 10 bases fitting TRBD1. The CDR3 is 14 residues long. The germline CDR1 and CDR2 sequences are SQVTM and ANQGSEA. The V and J ends lost 4 bases and 3 bases, in that order; junction bases with no gene match: 4. The CDR3 spells CSVVRGQGTDTQYF. The CDR3, as DNA: TGCAGCGTTGTGAGGGGACAGGGGACAGATACGCAGTATTTT.

The V gene is TRBV7-9, the J gene TRBJ2-1; D not resolved. Trimming left V 5 bases short and J 6 bases short, with 14 bases between. CDR1 and CDR2 from the germline V gene are SEHNR and FQNEAQ (reference sequence). This CDR3 has 14 amino acids. As DNA, the CDR3 is TGTGCCAGCAGCCCGCCTAATTCCCGCAATGAGCAGTTCTTC. This gives the protein CASSPPNSRNEQFF.

The chain joins TRBV14 to TRBJ2-6; tentative D call: TRBD1 (6 bases). With 2 bases removed from V and 0 bases from J, the gap between germline ends came to 20 bases. The CDR3 covers 20 residues. Germline-derived CDR1 and CDR2 are SGHDN and FVKESK. The CDR3 loop is CASSQLVSRGVGSGANVLTF. The CDR3 region has the DNA TGTGCCAGCAGCCAACTAGTCAGCAGGGGCGTCGGCTCTGGGGCCAACGTCCTGACTTTC.

This chain links TRBV5-4 with TRBJ2-3, with 10 bases lining up with TRBD2. This CDR3 is built from 15 residues. V lost 4 bases, J lost 9 bases, and 11 bases stayed unmatched. Germline CDR1 is SGHNT and CDR2 is YYREEE (reference sequence). The CDR3 spells CASSPWTSGQGTQYF. The CDR3 nucleotides read TGTGCCAGCAGCCCGTGGACTAGCGGCCAGGGGACGCAGTATTTT.

The V gene is TRBV4-3, the J gene TRBJ1-5; D is unclear. Between the trimmed V and J ends, which lost 0 bases and 0 bases, there was a span of 9 bases. CDR3 length: 16 residues. Germline V CDR1 and CDR2: LGHNA, YSLEER. For the CDR3, the DNA is TGCGCCAGCAGCCAAGATAGAGGACTTAGCAATCAGCCCCAGCATTTT. Amino acid sequence: CASSQDRGLSNQPQHF.

The chain is built from TRBV5-4 and TRBJ2-7; 12 nucleotides line up with TRBD2. Germline V gene data show CDR1 as SGHNT and CDR2 as YYREEE (reference sequence). V lost 0 bases, J lost 2 bases, and 12 bases stayed unmatched. The CDR3 consists of 19 residues. Written as DNA, the CDR3 is TGTGCCAGCAGCTTGGAGAGTTTCAACCTAGCGGGAGGGCCCTACGAGCAGTACTTC. This translates into CASSLESFNLAGGPYEQYF.

The chain has TRBV18 and TRBJ2-7; weak D call: TRBD1 (5 bases). The germline CDR1 and CDR2 sequences are KGHSH and LQKENI. The V end lost 4 bases, the J end lost 3 bases, and 16 bases lay between the germline ends. The CDR3 has 15 amino acids. The CDR3 region is CASSRPGVGVYEQYF. DNA for the CDR3: TGTGCCAGCTCACGTCCTGGCGTAGGGGTCTACGAGCAGTACTTC.

This clone appeared a single time. CDR3 nucleotides: TGTGCCAGCACCCTCCCAGGGTCTGGAAACACCATATATTTT. Amino acids: CASTLPGSGNTIYF. V gene TRBV7-9 combines with J gene TRBJ1-3; D may be TRBD1 (5 bases). The CDR3 sequence is 14 residues long. In germline, CDR1 is SEHNR, CDR2 FQNEAQ (reference sequence). Trimming removed 7 bases from V and 1 base from J, with 11 bases in between.

This clone was counted only a few times. The J gene is TRBJ1-6, the V gene TRBV7-9; no firm D call. Trimming shortened V by 5 bases and J by 4 bases, and 9 bases separated the two germline ends. The CDR3 spans 14 residues. Germline CDR1 reads SEHNR; CDR2 reads FQNEAQ (reference sequence). The CDR3 region is CASSNGDYNSPLHF. CDR3 DNA: TGTGCCAGCAGCAACGGAGATTATAATTCACCCCTCCACTTT.

The chain employs TRBV19 and TRBJ2-5, with D perhaps being TRBD1 or TRBD2 (5 bases each). V lost 8 bases and J lost 3, with 22 bases in between. CDR3 length: 16 amino acids. Germline CDR1 and CDR2: LNHDA and SQIVND (reference sequence). The CDR3 nucleotides are TGTGCCAGTTCCCGAGGAGGCAGCTTGGGGGAAGAGACCCAGTACTTC. The encoded protein is CASSRGGSLGEETQYF.

The chain combines TRBV7-2 with TRBJ1-2; 8 positions agree with TRBD1. Trimming took 4 bases from V and 2 from J; bases not matched to a gene: 3. CDR1 is SGHTA and CDR2 is FQGNSA in the germline V gene. The CDR3 consists of 14 residues. The CDR3 DNA follows: TGTGCCAGCAGCTCCAGGACAGGGAACTATGGCTACACCTTC. It encodes CASSSRTGNYGYTF.

The genes are TRBV4-1 and TRBJ2-2; TRBD2 matches at 9 bases. J gave up 5 bases and V 7 bases, and 14 bases lay outside the gene matches. CDR1 is MGHRA, CDR2 YSYEKL, per germline. The CDR3 runs 17 residues. CDR3 DNA sequence: TGCGCCAGCACCGGACTGAATAGCGGGAGAGGGACCGGGGAGCTGTTTTTT. The encoded protein is CASTGLNSGRGTGELFF.

The chain recombines TRBV4-1 with TRBJ1-5, with 8 bases matching TRBD1. CDR1 is MGHRA, CDR2 YSYEKL, per germline. V gave up 3 bases and J gave up 2 bases; unmatched junction bases: 3. The CDR3 consists of 15 residues. The CDR3 loop is CASSQTGAGNQPQHF. CDR3 DNA sequence: TGCGCCAGCAGCCAGACAGGGGCAGGCAATCAGCCCCAGCATTTT.

This clone was seen a few times. V usage is TRBV7-2 and J usage is TRBJ2-1; D is ambiguous. V was trimmed by 1 base and J by 4 bases, leaving 14 bases between them. There are 16 residues in the CDR3. The V gene's germline CDR1 is SGHTA and CDR2 FQGNSA. The CDR3 sequence is CASSLVLRSGYNEQFF. For the CDR3, the DNA is TGTGCCAGCAGCTTAGTGTTGCGCTCCGGATACAATGAGCAGTTCTTC.

Here the CDR3 reads CASSLLGTSGRVNEQFF. As DNA, the CDR3 is TGTGCCAGCAGCTTATTAGGGACTAGCGGGAGAGTGAATGAGCAGTTCTTC. The V call is TRBV7-2, the J call TRBJ2-1; 14 positions agree with TRBD2. CDR3 length: 17 residues. The J segment lost 7 bases and the V segment lost 2 bases, leaving 7 bases of the junction unmatched. Germline lookup yields CDR1 SGHTA and CDR2 FQGNSA. The complete variable domain, with remaining parts taken from reference TRBV7-2 and TRBJ2-1, reads GAGVSQSPSNKVTEKGKDVELRCDPISGHTALYWYRQSLGQGLEFLIYFQGNSAPDKSGLPSDRFSAERTGGSVSTLTIQRTQQEDSAVYLCASSLLGTSGRVNEQFFGPGTRLTVL.

CDR3 sequence: CASSLEASYETQYF. CDR3 nucleotide sequence: TGTGCCAGCAGCTTAGAGGCATCTTACGAGACCCAGTACTTC. The V gene is TRBV7-2, the J gene TRBJ2-5; D is ambiguous. V was trimmed by 1 base and J by 5 bases, leaving 11 bases between them. Per germline, CDR1 SGHTA and CDR2 FQGNSA. The CDR3 consists of 14 residues.

V and J are TRBV19 and TRBJ2-1; 8 bases line up with TRBD2. Trimming cost V 6 bases and J 4 bases; bases outside gene matches: 8. The CDR3 spans 15 residues. In germline, CDR1 is LNHDA, CDR2 SQIVND (reference sequence). As DNA, the CDR3 is TGTGCCAGTAGGGTAGGGAGCGGGAGATACAATGAGCAGTTCTTC. Amino acids: CASRVGSGRYNEQFF.